These 31 T cell receptor beta chains share one sample of origin, sequenced in a study of early T cells in non-severe SARS-CoV-2 infection (dated by TCRdb to the early 2020s). The library relied on 5' RACE. TCRdb records NextSeq 500 as the sequencer. TCRdb itself trimmed the public reads at Q25 with fastp, ran MiXCR and retained productive beta chains. Rows with one shared CDR3 protein collapse into an entry with the most common genes and DNA. Counted in this sample were some 30,000 distinct CDR3 sequences; around 5% of them appeared once. The biggest ten clones account for 4.5% of the sample. Material: whole blood. The source is an adult who was a healthcare worker with PCR-confirmed SARS-CoV-2 infection or an uninfected control (not recorded which).

This clonotype was seen many times. The chain joins TRBV12-3 or TRBV12-4 to TRBJ2-1; 14 nucleotides match TRBD2. The CDR3 length is 19 residues. The V and J ends lost 5 bases and 5 bases, in that order; junction bases with no gene match: 14. Written as DNA, the CDR3 is TGTGCCAGCAGTAAAACGGGACTAGCGGGAGCCGGTGGAGACAATGAGCAGTTCTTC. It is translated as CASSKTGLAGAGGDNEQFF.

This clonotype was recorded many times. The V gene is TRBV29-1, the J gene TRBJ2-1; TRBD2 matches 11 bases. This CDR3 contains 13 residues. Germline CDR1 is SQVTM and CDR2 is ANQGSEA. V trimming: 7 bases; J trimming: 4 bases; junction bases outside the gene matches: 3. The CDR3 bases are TGCAGCGCTGGGACTAGCGGATACAATGAGCAGTTCTTC. Its translation is CSAGTSGYNEQFF.

This clonotype came up many times. V is TRBV27 and J is TRBJ2-7; TRBD1 or TRBD2 may be the D gene (5 bases each). This CDR3 is built from 14 residues. V was trimmed by 4 bases and J by 2 bases, leaving 12 bases between them. Germline V gives CDR1 MNHEY, CDR2 SMNVEV (reference sequence). The chain's CDR3 is CASSSGRYTYEQYF. CDR3 DNA: TGTGCCAGCAGTTCGGGACGGTATACCTACGAGCAGTACTTC.

In regard to this clonotype: Being one base from a much bigger clone, this may be a read error. The chain joins TRBV27 to TRBJ2-2; TRBD1 is a possible D gene (6 bases). CDR3 size: 15 residues. Per the germline V gene, CDR1 is MNHEY and CDR2 is SMNVEV (reference sequence). CDR3 coding DNA: TGTGCCAGCAGATCCAGGACAGCTAACACCGGGGTGCTGTTTTTT. This encodes CASRSRTANTGVLFF.

This clonotype was recorded many times. The chain is built from TRBV3-1 and TRBJ1-2, with unresolved D. Trimming took off 0 bases at V and 4 bases at J, with 9 bases between the two ends. There are 14 residues in the CDR3. CDR1 LGHDT and CDR2 YNNKEL come from the germline V gene (reference sequence). CDR3 nucleotides: TGTGCCAGCAGCCAAGATCTGAACGGCTATGGCTACACCTTC. Amino acid sequence: CASSQDLNGYGYTF.

In this sample, this clonotype turned up a few times. The rearrangement links TRBV7-8 to TRBJ1-4, with a possible D match to TRBD1 (5 bases). V was trimmed by 3 bases and J by 0 bases, leaving 11 bases between them. The CDR3 covers 16 residues. Per the germline V gene, CDR1 is SGHVS and CDR2 is FQNEAQ. CDR3 sequence reads: CASSFYRIPTNEKLFF. In DNA form, the CDR3 reads TGTGCCAGCAGCTTCTACAGGATTCCAACTAATGAAAAACTGTTTTTT.

This clonotype has ten or more counts. This rearrangement joins TRBV6-2 or TRBV6-3 to TRBJ2-3; D unresolved. Trimming took off 8 bases at V and 4 bases at J, with 10 bases between the two ends. This CDR3 is 12 amino acids long. CDR1 and CDR2 (germline): MNHEY, SVGEGT. The CDR3 here is CASGQSPDTQYF. As DNA, the CDR3 is TGTGCCAGCGGCCAGTCCCCAGATACGCAGTATTTT.

This clonotype is labeled medium-sized. This chain uses TRBV7-3 with TRBJ2-1; no firm D call. V lost 4 bases, J lost 10 bases, and 14 bases lay in between. CDR3 size: 13 residues. The germline CDR1 and CDR2 sequences are SGHTA and FQGTGA. The CDR3 protein is CASSSSDHGEQFF. For the CDR3, the DNA is TGTGCCAGCAGCTCCTCGGACCACGGAGAGCAGTTCTTC.

This clonotype was seen ten or more times. The CDR3: CSVEGVGRSLGDEQFF. In nucleotides, the CDR3 is TGCAGCGTTGAGGGGGTAGGGAGGAGCTTGGGCGATGAGCAGTTCTTC. The chain uses TRBV29-1 and TRBJ2-1; D is possibly TRBD2 (6 bases). Looked up from germline, CDR1 is SQVTM and CDR2 is ANQGSEA. V lost 3 bases, J lost 8 bases, and 23 bases lay in between. The CDR3 runs to 16 residues.

This clonotype was seen more than once but under ten times. V gene TRBV28 combines with J gene TRBJ1-1, with D possibly matching TRBD1 (6 bases). V was shortened by 5 bases and J by 3 bases, with 16 bases between the two germline ends. The CDR3 has 15 residues. Germline V gene lookup returns CDR1 MDHEN and CDR2 SYDVKM. In nucleotides, the CDR3 is TGTGCCAGCAGTCCCCACAGGGAAGGGGACACTGAAGCTTTCTTT. Its translation: CASSPHREGDTEAFF.

This clonotype was seen many times. This chain joins TRBV9 and TRBJ1-5, with TRBD1 as a possible D gene (5 bases). With 0 bases removed from V and 7 bases from J, the gap between germline ends came to 20 bases. Germline loops: CDR1 SGDLS, CDR2 YYNGEE. CDR3 length: 17 residues. The DNA for the CDR3 is TGTGCCAGCAGCGTAGGCCACGGGGACCCCTTGGTGCAGCCCCAGCATTTT. Protein product: CASSVGHGDPLVQPQHF. Variable domain in full (rest from reference TRBV9 and TRBJ1-5): DSGVTQTPKHLITATGQRVTLRCSPRSGDLSVYWYQQSLDQGLQFLIQYYNGEERAKGNILERFSAQQFPDLHSELNLSSLELGDSALYFCASSVGHGDPLVQPQHFGDGTRLSIL.

There are many counts of this clonotype. The chain couples TRBV29-1 to TRBJ2-7; 8 bases line up with TRBD1. Losses at the gene ends were 7 bases for V and 5 bases for J; bases not matched to a gene: 7. CDR1 and CDR2 (germline): SQVTM, ANQGSEA. This CDR3 has 12 amino acids. CDR3 residues: CSAGTGRHEQYF. The CDR3 DNA sequence: TGCAGCGCGGGGACAGGTCGGCACGAGCAGTACTTC.

This clonotype showed up many times. The V call is TRBV20-1, the J call TRBJ1-2; D is unclear. This CDR3 comprises 15 residues. In germline, CDR1 is DFQATT, CDR2 SNEGSKA (reference sequence). Trimming left V 3 bases short and J 4 bases short, with 18 bases between. The CDR3 region has the DNA TGCAGTGCTAGCCATGTCGCCGGTGGTGGCTATGGCTACACCTTC. Its protein product is CSASHVAGGGYGYTF.

This clonotype showed up many times. The J gene is TRBJ2-1, the V gene TRBV7-9; D gene unclear. With 6 bases removed from V and 5 bases from J, the gap between germline ends came to 11 bases. The germline gives CDR1 SEHNR, CDR2 FQNEAQ (reference sequence). This CDR3 is built from 13 residues. The CDR3 DNA reads TGTGCCAGCAGTCCAGGCGGAAACAATGAGCAGTTCTTC. Translated, it gives CASSPGGNNEQFF.

This clonotype was observed at least ten times. This sequence joins TRBV28 and TRBJ2-7; 7 positions agree with TRBD1. The trim removed 6 bases at V and 0 bases at J, leaving 8 bases unmatched. Germline CDR1 and CDR2: MDHEN and SYDVKM. This CDR3 region has 15 residues. In nucleotides, the CDR3 is TGTGCCAGCAGCCAAGGGACAGACTACTCCTACGAGCAGTACTTC. This translates into CASSQGTDYSYEQYF.

CDR3 nucleotides: TGTGCCAGCAGCCGAACAAGGGGTGGACTAGCGGGAGTGTTGGAGCAGTTCTTC. This gives the protein CASSRTRGGLAGVLEQFF. This sequence joins TRBV7-6 and TRBJ2-1; TRBD2 agrees at 13 bases. V shed 5 bases and J 10 bases; nucleotides not matched to a gene: 17. Germline-derived CDR1 and CDR2 are SGHVS and FNYEAQ. This CDR3 region has 18 residues.

This clonotype was found many times. Here the CDR3 DNA reads TGTGCCAGCAGTGAGGGGCCCCTAGCAGATACGCAGTATTTT. Its translation is CASSEGPLADTQYF. The chain has TRBV2 and TRBJ2-3, with D possibly TRBD1 on 5 matching bases. Trimming removed 3 bases at V and 4 bases at J, with 11 bases between. This CDR3 has 14 amino acids. CDR1 and CDR2 (germline): SNHLY, FYNNEI.

The sample holds a few counts of this clonotype. This chain links TRBV28 with TRBJ1-4; D is uncertain. Germline V CDR1 and CDR2: MDHEN, SYDVKM. V lost 8 bases and J 5 bases, leaving 12 bases between the germline ends. This CDR3 region has 13 residues. CDR3 DNA sequence: TGTGCCAGCGGGTTCGGGCGAAATGAAAAACTGTTTTTT. Amino acids: CASGFGRNEKLFF.

The chain links TRBV21-1 to TRBJ1-2. TRBV21-1 is annotated as a pseudogene. The CDR3 length is 14 residues. The CDR3 region is CASNRTLRICGYTF. CDR3 sequence (DNA): TGTGCCAGCAACCGGACGCTACGGATCTGTGGCTACACCTTC.

This clonotype was counted many times. This chain links TRBV28 with TRBJ1-2; TRBD1 aligns across 9 bases. The CDR3 has 14 residues. CDR1 is MDHEN and CDR2 is SYDVKM in the germline V gene. Germline trimming cut 6 bases from V and 7 bases from J; bases unmatched to any gene: 9. The CDR3 reads CASSRHRGPFGYTF. The CDR3 DNA reads as TGTGCCAGCAGCCGGCACAGGGGGCCGTTTGGCTACACCTTC.

This clonotype was found many times. J is TRBJ1-1 and V is TRBV6-1; D possibly corresponds to TRBD1 (5 bases). Germline values: CDR1 MNHNS, CDR2 SASEGT. Between the trimmed V and J ends, which lost 3 bases and 0 bases, there was a span of 11 bases. This CDR3 is built from 15 residues. This CDR3 reads CASSDMGTMNTEAFF. DNA of the CDR3: TGTGCCAGCAGTGATATGGGGACCATGAACACTGAAGCTTTCTTT.

The CDR3 nucleotides read TGCAGCGTTGGGGGGGGACTAGCGGGAGATTTGTCCTACAATGAGCAGTTCTTC. It encodes CSVGGGLAGDLSYNEQFF. The rearrangement links TRBV29-1 to TRBJ2-1; 14 positions match TRBD2. CDR1 is SQVTM, CDR2 ANQGSEA, per germline. Trimming removed 4 bases from V and 1 base from J; junction bases left unmatched: 9. There are 18 residues in the CDR3.

This clonotype was detected ten times or more. The chain couples TRBV6-1 to TRBJ2-3; TRBD2 matches at 11 bases. Looked up from germline, CDR1 is MNHNS and CDR2 is SASEGT. This CDR3 region has 16 residues. Unmatched junction bases numbered 15, after V lost 7 bases and J lost 9 bases. Here the CDR3 reads CASTFQPGTSGETQYF. The CDR3 bases are TGTGCCAGCACGTTTCAACCCGGGACTAGCGGCGAGACGCAGTATTTT.

This clonotype was seen ten or more times. V gene TRBV6-6 combines with J gene TRBJ1-1; TRBD1 aligns across 7 bases. The CDR3 has 13 residues. With 6 bases clipped from V and 8 bases from J, the junction kept 9 bases outside the gene matches. Germline CDR1 reads MNHNY; CDR2 reads SVGAGI (reference sequence). The CDR3 region has the DNA TGTGCCAGCAGCCGCTCGGGACAGCCAGAAGCTTTCTTT. Translated, it gives CASSRSGQPEAFF.

The V gene is TRBV2, the J gene TRBJ2-7; D is unclear. This CDR3 comprises 11 residues. Between the trimmed V and J ends, which lost 6 bases and 5 bases, there was a span of 8 bases. In germline, CDR1 is SNHLY, CDR2 FYNNEI. The CDR3 sequence is CASRGNNEQYF. CDR3 DNA: TGTGCCAGCAGGGGGAACAACGAGCAGTACTTC.

On this clonotype itself: This may be a read error: a much more frequent sequence differs by one nucleotide. Here the CDR3 reads CATSVGTVDEKLFF. The CDR3, as DNA: TGTGCCACCAGCGTAGGGACGGTAGATGAAAAACTGTTTTTT. This chain joins TRBV9 and TRBJ1-4; a weak D match, TRBD1 (5 bases). Germline V gives CDR1 SGDLS, CDR2 YYNGEE. The CDR3 runs to 14 residues.

This clonotype has ten or more counts. V and J are TRBV2 and TRBJ2-7; the D gene is possibly TRBD2 (5 bases). Trimming cost V 5 bases and J 5 bases, with 25 bases left between them. The CDR3 runs to 17 residues. Per germline, CDR1 SNHLY and CDR2 FYNNEI. The CDR3: CASSLSSLATTIHEQYF. For the CDR3, the DNA is TGTGCCAGCAGTCTTTCTTCGTTAGCGACAACTATCCACGAGCAGTACTTC.

The rearrangement uses TRBV7-8 and TRBJ1-4; D possibly corresponds to TRBD1 (5 bases). This CDR3 has 16 amino acids. The V end lost 8 bases, the J end lost 3 bases, and 19 bases lay between the germline ends. Germline V gene data show CDR1 as SGHVS and CDR2 as FQNEAQ. Here the CDR3 DNA reads TGTGCCAGCGGGGGAATAGAAAGCGGCTCTAATGAAAAACTGTTTTTT. Translating it yields CASGGIESGSNEKLFF.

This clonotype has ten or more counts. The chain employs TRBV18 and TRBJ2-7, with D perhaps matching TRBD2 (6 bases). Deletions cut 1 base from V and 0 bases from J, with 10 bases between. The germline V gene encodes CDR1 KGHSH and CDR2 LQKENI. The CDR3 loop spans 15 amino acids. CDR3 DNA: TGTGCCAGCTCACCACTGGAGGGGAGCTCCTACGAGCAGTACTTC. It codes for CASSPLEGSSYEQYF.

This clonotype has a handful of counts. This chain joins TRBV4-1 and TRBJ1-5, with a possible D match to TRBD1 (5 bases). The CDR3 runs 16 residues. From germline, CDR1 is MGHRA and CDR2 YSYEKL. V was pared by 0 bases and J by 6 bases, with 15 bases between. CDR3 nucleotide sequence: TGCGCCAGCAGCCAAGAGGCGCTACTAAGGGGTCAGCCCCAGCATTTT. Translated: CASSQEALLRGQPQHF.

This clonotype showed up many times. The chain has TRBV6-1 and TRBJ2-4; tentatively, D is TRBD2 (5 bases). The CDR3 has 13 amino acids. Trimming removed 1 base at V and 6 bases at J, with 7 bases between. Per the germline V gene, CDR1 is MNHNS and CDR2 is SASEGT. The CDR3 reads CASSEGRGNIQYF. CDR3 in DNA: TGTGCCAGCAGTGAAGGCCGGGGAAACATTCAGTACTTC.